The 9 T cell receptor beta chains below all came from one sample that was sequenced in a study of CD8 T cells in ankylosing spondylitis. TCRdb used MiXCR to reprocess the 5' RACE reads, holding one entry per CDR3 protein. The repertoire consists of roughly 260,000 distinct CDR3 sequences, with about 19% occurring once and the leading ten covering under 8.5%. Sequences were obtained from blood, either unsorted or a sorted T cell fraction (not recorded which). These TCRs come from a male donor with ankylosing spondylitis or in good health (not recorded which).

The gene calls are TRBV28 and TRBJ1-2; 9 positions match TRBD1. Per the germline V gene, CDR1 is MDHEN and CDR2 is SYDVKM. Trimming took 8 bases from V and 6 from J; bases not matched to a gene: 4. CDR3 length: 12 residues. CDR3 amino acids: CASWDREHGYTF. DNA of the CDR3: TGTGCCAGCTGGGACAGGGAGCATGGCTACACCTTC.

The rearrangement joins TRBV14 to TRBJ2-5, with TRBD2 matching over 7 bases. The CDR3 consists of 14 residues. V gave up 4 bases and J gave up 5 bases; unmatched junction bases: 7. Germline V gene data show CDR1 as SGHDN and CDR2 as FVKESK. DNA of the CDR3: TGTGCCAGCAGCCGGGGGGGTGTGACGGAGACCCAGTACTTC. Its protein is CASSRGGVTETQYF. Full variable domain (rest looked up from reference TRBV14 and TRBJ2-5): EAGVTQFPSHSVIEKGQTVTLRCDPISGHDNLYWYRRVMGKEIKFLLHFVKESKQDESGMPNNRFLAERTGGTYSTLKVQPAELEDSGVYFCASSRGGVTETQYFGPGTRLLVL.

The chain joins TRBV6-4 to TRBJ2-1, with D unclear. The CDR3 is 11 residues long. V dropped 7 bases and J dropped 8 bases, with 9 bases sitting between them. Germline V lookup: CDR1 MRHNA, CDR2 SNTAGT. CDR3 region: CASKDPDEQFF. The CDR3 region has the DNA TGTGCCAGCAAGGATCCCGATGAGCAGTTCTTC.

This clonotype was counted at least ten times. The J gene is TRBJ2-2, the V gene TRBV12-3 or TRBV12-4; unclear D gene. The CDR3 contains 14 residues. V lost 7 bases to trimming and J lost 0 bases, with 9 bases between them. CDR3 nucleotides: TGTGCCAGCATGGGATGGACGAACACCGGGGAGCTGTTTTTT. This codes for CASMGWTNTGELFF.

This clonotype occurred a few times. DNA of the CDR3: TGTGCCAGCAGTGATGCCGCGGGGGGGTTCTCCTACGAGCAGTACGTC. It codes for CASSDAAGGFSYEQYV. V and J are TRBV6-1 and TRBJ2-7; 9 bases line up with TRBD2. Germline V CDR1 and CDR2: MNHNS, SASEGT. The CDR3 is 16 amino acids. Trimming at V came to 3 bases and at J to 0 bases, leaving 6 bases not matched to a gene.

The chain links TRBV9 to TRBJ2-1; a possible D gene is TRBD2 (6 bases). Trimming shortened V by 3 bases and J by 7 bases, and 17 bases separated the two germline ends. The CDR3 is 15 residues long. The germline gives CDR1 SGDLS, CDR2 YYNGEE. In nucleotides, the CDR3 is TGTGCCAGCAGCGAGCGCCTGGAGGGAAATAATGAGCAGTTCTTC. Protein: CASSERLEGNNEQFF.

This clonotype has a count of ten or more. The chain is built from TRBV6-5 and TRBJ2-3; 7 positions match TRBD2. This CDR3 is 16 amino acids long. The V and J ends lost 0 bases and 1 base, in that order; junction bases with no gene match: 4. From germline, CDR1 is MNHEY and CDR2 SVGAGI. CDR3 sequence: CASSYSTSLGTDTQYF. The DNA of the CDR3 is TGTGCCAGCAGTTACTCGACTAGCTTGGGCACAGATACGCAGTATTTT.

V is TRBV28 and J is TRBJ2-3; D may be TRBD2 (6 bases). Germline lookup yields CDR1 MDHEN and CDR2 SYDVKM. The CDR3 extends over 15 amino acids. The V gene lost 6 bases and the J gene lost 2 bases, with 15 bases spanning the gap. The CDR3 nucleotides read TGTGCCAGCAGCGCCGGGGGAGCCGACACAGATACGCAGTATTTT. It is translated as CASSAGGADTDTQYF.

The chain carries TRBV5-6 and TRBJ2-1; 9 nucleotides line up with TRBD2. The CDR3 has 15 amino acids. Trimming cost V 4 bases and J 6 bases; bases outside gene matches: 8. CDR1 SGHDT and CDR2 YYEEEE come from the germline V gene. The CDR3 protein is CASSRWVLAGNEQFF. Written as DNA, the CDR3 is TGTGCCAGCAGCCGCTGGGTACTAGCGGGCAATGAGCAGTTCTTC.